This TCR beta chain was retrieved from a study of TIL therapy for anti-PD-1-resistant metastatic lung cancer. Whole-study context: Tumors carried a median 1.5 non-synonymous mutations per megabase.

Time point meaning: pre-treatment sample, taken before nivolumab and TIL therapy. As regards this clone: Within the sample, other DNA sequences also encode this same CDR3.

The libraries were made with immunoSEQ v3. Each library reached some 2.1 million read pairs, or 5-6 million at deep level. Repertoires were generated with immunoSEQ multiplex PCR, while TCRdb's copy carries only in-frame clones and drops some. This sample has about 50,000 clones, with about 86% found just once. This sequence was found in a person aged 25 to 79 with non-small cell lung cancer. Sequences were derived from blood, sampled at baseline.

CDR3 in DNA: TGCGCCAGCAGTCTTGGGACTGCGAACACCGGGGAGCTGTTTTTT. This gives the protein CASSLGTANTGELFF. The gene calls are TRBV5-1 and TRBJ2-2, with D possibly TRBD2 on 6 matching bases. The CDR3 runs to 15 residues. Germline V gene sequence: CDR1 SGHRS, CDR2 YFSETQ. The ends were cut back, 5 bases at V and 0 bases at J, with 11 bases in the middle.